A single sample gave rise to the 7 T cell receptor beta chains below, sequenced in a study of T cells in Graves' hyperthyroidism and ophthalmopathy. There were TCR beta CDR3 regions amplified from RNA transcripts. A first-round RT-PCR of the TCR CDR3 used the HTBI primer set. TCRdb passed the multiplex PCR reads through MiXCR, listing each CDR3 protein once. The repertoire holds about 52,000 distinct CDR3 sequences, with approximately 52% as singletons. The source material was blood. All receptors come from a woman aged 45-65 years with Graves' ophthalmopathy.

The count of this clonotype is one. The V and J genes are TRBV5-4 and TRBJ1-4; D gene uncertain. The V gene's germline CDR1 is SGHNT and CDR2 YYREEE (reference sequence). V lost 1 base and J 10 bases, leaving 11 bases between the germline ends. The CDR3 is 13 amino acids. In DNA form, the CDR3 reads TGTGCCAGCAGCTTGCCAAGGGAGGGAAAACTGTTTTTT. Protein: CASSLPREGKLFF.

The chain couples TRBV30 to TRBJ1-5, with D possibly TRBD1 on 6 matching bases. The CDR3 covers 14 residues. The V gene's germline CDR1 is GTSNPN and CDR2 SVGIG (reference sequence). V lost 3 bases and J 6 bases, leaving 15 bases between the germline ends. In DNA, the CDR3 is TGTGCCTGGAGCGGCAGGGGCTTTGGTCAGCCCCAGCATTTT. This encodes CAWSGRGFGQPQHF.

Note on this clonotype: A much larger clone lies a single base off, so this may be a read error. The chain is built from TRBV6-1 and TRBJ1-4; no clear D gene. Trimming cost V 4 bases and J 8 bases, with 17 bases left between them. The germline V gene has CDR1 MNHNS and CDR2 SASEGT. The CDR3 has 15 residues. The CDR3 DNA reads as TGTGCCAGCAGTGGATCTCGGGGTCCGACCGAAAAACTGTTTTTT. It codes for CASSGSRGPTEKLFF.

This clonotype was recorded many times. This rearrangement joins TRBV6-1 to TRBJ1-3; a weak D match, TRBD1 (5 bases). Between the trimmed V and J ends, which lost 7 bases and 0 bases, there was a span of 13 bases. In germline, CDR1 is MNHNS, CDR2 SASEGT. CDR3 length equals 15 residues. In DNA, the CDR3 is TGTGCCAGCATTCGGACACAGAGCTCTGGAAACACCATATATTTT. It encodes CASIRTQSSGNTIYF.

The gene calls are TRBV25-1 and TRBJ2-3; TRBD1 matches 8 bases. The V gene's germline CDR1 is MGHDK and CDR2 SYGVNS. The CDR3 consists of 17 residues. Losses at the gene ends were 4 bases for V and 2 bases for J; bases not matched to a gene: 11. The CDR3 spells CASSASPRGRNTDTQYF. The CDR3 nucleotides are TGTGCCAGCAGTGCTAGTCCCAGGGGGCGGAACACAGATACGCAGTATTTT.

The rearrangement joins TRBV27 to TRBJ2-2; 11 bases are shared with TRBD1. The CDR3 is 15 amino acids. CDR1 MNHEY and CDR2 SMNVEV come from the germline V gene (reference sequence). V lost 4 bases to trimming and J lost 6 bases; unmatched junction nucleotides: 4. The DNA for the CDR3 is TGTGCCAGCAGTTCCTGGGACAGGGGGGCCGGGGAGCTGTTTTTT. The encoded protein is CASSSWDRGAGELFF.

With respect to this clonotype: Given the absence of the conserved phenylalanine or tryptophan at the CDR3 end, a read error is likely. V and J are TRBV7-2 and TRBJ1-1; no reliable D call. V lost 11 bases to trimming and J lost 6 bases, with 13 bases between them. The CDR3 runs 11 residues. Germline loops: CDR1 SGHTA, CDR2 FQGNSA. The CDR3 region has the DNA TGTGCCTGCACCCCGGGGTCTGAAGCTTTCTCT. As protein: CACTPGSEAFS.